These 14 T cell receptor beta chains originate from one sample sequenced in a study of shared clonotypes between healthy human individuals. Here immunoSEQ multiplex PCR was the method, and the copy in TCRdb shows in-frame clones only, minus some. The sample contains 1.6 million or so clones, around 98.5% of which appear only once. Specimen: naive CD4+ T cells sorted from blood. Stated subset: CD45RA+ positively selected. These receptors were obtained from a man aged 30 to 45 in good health.

The chain joins TRBV27 to TRBJ2-7, with 9 bases aligning to TRBD1. This CDR3 region has 14 residues. J lost 5 bases, V lost 3 bases, and 5 bases had no gene match. Looked up from germline, CDR1 is MNHEY and CDR2 is SMNVEV (reference sequence). The CDR3 is CASSFVGQGNEQYF. The CDR3 DNA is TGTGCCAGCAGTTTCGTGGGACAGGGAAACGAGCAGTACTTC.

The CDR3, as DNA: TGTGCCAGCAGCTTATTAGGGACAGGGAACTACGAGCAGTACTTC. Translating gives CASSLLGTGNYEQYF. The V gene is TRBV7-2, the J gene TRBJ2-7; 9 nucleotides match TRBD1. V shed 2 bases and J 3 bases; nucleotides not matched to a gene: 5. This CDR3 spans 15 amino acids. Germline V lookup: CDR1 SGHTA, CDR2 FQGNSA.

The chain carries TRBV9 and TRBJ2-5; 11 bases are a match to TRBD2. Germline CDR1 is SGDLS and CDR2 is YYNGEE. V lost 0 bases and J lost 5; bases outside the gene matches: 9. The CDR3 length is 17 residues. CDR3 DNA sequence: TGTGCCAGCAGCGTAGGACCCGAACTAGCGGGAGTTGAGACCCAGTACTTC. Translating gives CASSVGPELAGVETQYF.

This chain uses TRBV5-1 with TRBJ2-7, with D possibly being TRBD2 (5 bases). CDR3 length: 14 amino acids. Germline loops: CDR1 SGHRS, CDR2 YFSETQ. The V and J ends lost 0 bases and 1 base respectively, with 8 bases between them. The CDR3 reads CASSLESGSYEQYF. The CDR3 nucleotides read TGCGCCAGCAGCTTGGAGTCGGGGTCCTACGAGCAGTACTTC.

The chain employs TRBV27 and TRBJ2-3; D is ambiguous. Trimming removed 3 bases from V and 2 bases from J, with 9 bases in between. Germline-derived CDR1 and CDR2 are MNHEY and SMNVEV (reference sequence). The CDR3 contains 14 residues. CDR3 nucleotide sequence: TGTGCCAGCAGTTTTATTGGCTACACAGATACGCAGTATTTT. It specifies CASSFIGYTDTQYF.

This chain links TRBV29-1 with TRBJ1-2, with 9 bases aligning to TRBD1. Germline V gives CDR1 SQVTM, CDR2 ANQGSEA. The trim removed 8 bases at V and 6 bases at J, leaving 10 bases unmatched. The CDR3 has 13 amino acids. In nucleotides, the CDR3 is TGCAGCACATCGGGACAGGGCACAGATGGCTACACCTTC. Residues: CSTSGQGTDGYTF. Using reference TRBV29-1 and TRBJ1-2 for the parts outside the CDR3, the full variable domain is SAVISQKPSRDICQRGTSLTIQCQVDSQVTMMFWYRQQPGQSLTLIATANQGSEATYESGFVIDKFPISRPNLTFSTLTVSNMSPEDSSIYLCSTSGQGTDGYTFGSGTRLTVV.

The rearrangement joins TRBV27 to TRBJ1-1, with D perhaps matching TRBD1 (5 bases). Looked up from germline, CDR1 is MNHEY and CDR2 is SMNVEV (reference sequence). The CDR3 runs 15 residues. Trimming took off 6 bases at V and 5 bases at J, with 19 bases between the two ends. The CDR3 nucleotides read TGTGCCAGCAGATTGGGCCAGGGCTCCTGGACTGAAGCTTTCTTT. Translated, it gives CASRLGQGSWTEAFF.

This sequence joins TRBV9 and TRBJ2-1; D remains unclear. V lost 0 bases to trimming and J lost 9 bases, with 4 bases between them. This CDR3 comprises 11 residues. The V gene's germline CDR1 is SGDLS and CDR2 YYNGEE. DNA of the CDR3: TGTGCCAGCAGCGTAGGTATTGAGCAGTTCTTC. Amino acids: CASSVGIEQFF.

This chain links TRBV10-2 with TRBJ2-7, with 10 bases that match TRBD1. Trimming took 8 bases from V and 6 from J; bases not matched to a gene: 4. CDR1 and CDR2 from the germline V gene are WSHSY and SAAADI. The CDR3 contains 12 residues. The chain's CDR3 is CASGTGDVEQYF. CDR3 nucleotides: TGCGCCAGCGGGACAGGGGACGTCGAGCAGTACTTC.

The V and J genes are TRBV7-3 and TRBJ1-1, with TRBD1 identical over 7 bases. This CDR3 spans 14 amino acids. Per germline, CDR1 SGHTA and CDR2 FQGTGA. The V segment lost 4 bases and the J segment 1 base; nucleotides outside the gene matches: 3. CDR3 nucleotides: TGTGCCAGCAGCTCTACAGGGGCGAACACTGAAGCTTTCTTT. Protein: CASSSTGANTEAFF.

The chain couples TRBV5-4 to TRBJ1-1; D gene uncertain. Trimming pared 4 bases from V and 10 bases from J, leaving 14 bases between. From germline, CDR1 is SGHNT and CDR2 YYREEE (reference sequence). The CDR3 runs 12 residues. CDR3 amino acids: CASSLPLTPAFF. Written as DNA, the CDR3 is TGTGCCAGCAGCCTCCCTTTGACGCCAGCTTTCTTT.

This clone showed up just once. This same CDR3 is encoded by further DNA sequences in the sample. The V call is TRBV28, the J call TRBJ2-7; no reliable D call. Germline CDR1 is MDHEN and CDR2 is SYDVKM. CDR3 length: 13 amino acids. V lost 1 base and J 3 bases, leaving 7 bases between the germline ends. This CDR3 reads CASSLYTDYEQYF. The CDR3 DNA sequence: TGTGCCAGCAGTTTATATACAGACTACGAGCAGTACTTC.

The CDR3 DNA reads TGTGCCAGCAGTTTAAGGCGGGGCCACAATGAGCAGTTCTTC. Amino acids: CASSLRRGHNEQFF. This chain connects TRBV27 to TRBJ2-1, with a tentative D call TRBD2 (6 bases). Trimming removed 2 bases at V and 5 bases at J, with 10 bases between. The CDR3 length is 14 residues. CDR1 is MNHEY, CDR2 SMNVEV, per germline (reference sequence).

This chain joins TRBV29-1 and TRBJ2-3; D remains unclear. CDR1 SQVTM and CDR2 ANQGSEA come from the germline V gene. This CDR3 is built from 13 residues. V gave up 4 bases and J gave up 2 bases, with 10 bases separating them. The CDR3 DNA follows: TGCAGCGTTGGGGCGGTAGTCACAGATACGCAGTATTTT. Amino acid sequence: CSVGAVVTDTQYF.